These 10 T cell receptor beta chains originate from one sample sequenced in a study of OX40 agonist ivuxolimab in advanced cancers. The table came from immunoSEQ multiplex PCR; TCRdb's copy has only in-frame clones and leaves some out. The data contain just over 95,000 clones, around 89% of them seen just once; the ten biggest clones take up around 0.16%. The material sequenced was CD4+ or CD8+ T cells sorted from blood, taken in a trial of the OX40 agonist ivuxolimab. These receptors came from an adult with an advanced solid tumor such as melanoma, head and neck, liver or kidney cancer.

The chain is built from TRBV6-1 and TRBJ2-7; no clear D gene. Germline loops: CDR1 MNHNS, CDR2 SASEGT. With 3 bases removed from V and 4 bases from J, the gap between germline ends came to 16 bases. The CDR3 is 15 residues long. DNA for the CDR3: TGTGCCAGCAGTGAGGGCGGACGGACGATTTACGAGCAGTACTTC. Translation: CASSEGGRTIYEQYF.

The rearrangement uses TRBV29-1 and TRBJ2-3; 9 nucleotides match TRBD1. V dropped 7 bases and J dropped 7; count of bases not matched to a gene: 6. Germline-derived CDR1 and CDR2 are SQVTM and ANQGSEA. The CDR3 consists of 12 residues. The CDR3 spells CSGRQGGYTQYF. In nucleotides, the CDR3 is TGCAGCGGGAGACAGGGGGGTTATACGCAGTATTTT.

This chain joins TRBV10-3 and TRBJ1-1, with a weak D call TRBD1 (6 bases). Trimming took 7 bases from V and 6 from J, leaving 15 bases between them. CDR3 size: 13 residues. From germline, CDR1 is ENHRY and CDR2 SYGVKD. CDR3 sequence (DNA): TGTGCCATCACCCAGGGGTTATCTTCTGAAGCTTTCTTT. Amino acids: CAITQGLSSEAFF.

About this clone itself: Other DNA sequences in the sample encode the same CDR3. This chain joins TRBV4-1 and TRBJ2-2; D might be TRBD2 (5 bases). Trimming took 4 bases from V and 1 from J, leaving 7 bases between them. Germline CDR1 MGHRA, CDR2 YSYEKL. CDR3 length: 14 amino acids. As DNA, the CDR3 is TGCGCCAGCAGCCGACGGGAGAACACCGGGGAGCTGTTTTTT. Protein product: CASSRRENTGELFF.

The chain uses TRBV29-1 and TRBJ2-7, with 14 bases aligning to TRBD2. The V segment lost 6 bases and the J segment 3 bases; nucleotides outside the gene matches: 10. CDR1 and CDR2 from the germline V gene are SQVTM and ANQGSEA. The CDR3 has 16 residues. CDR3 residues: CSVPGTSGSGGYEQYF. The CDR3 nucleotides read TGCAGCGTACCCGGGACTAGCGGGAGTGGTGGCTACGAGCAGTACTTC.

Points on this clone: This CDR3 is also generated by other DNA sequences in the sample. V gene TRBV19 combines with J gene TRBJ2-2; 8 positions match TRBD1. This CDR3 comprises 13 residues. Germline assignment: CDR1 LNHDA and CDR2 SQIVND (reference sequence). With 5 bases clipped from V and 5 bases from J, the junction kept 1 base outside the gene matches. CDR3 bases: TGTGCCAGTAGTCACAGGGGGACCGGGGAGCTGTTTTTT. Protein product: CASSHRGTGELFF.

The chain combines TRBV30 with TRBJ2-5; 8 positions agree with TRBD1. With V trimmed by 2 bases and J by 4 bases, 9 bases remained unmatched. The CDR3 sequence is 15 residues long. CDR1 and CDR2 (germline): GTSNPN, SVGIG (reference sequence). CDR3 in DNA: TGTGCCTGGAGTTCCGGACAGGGTTTAGGAGAGACCCAGTACTTC. Translating it yields CAWSSGQGLGETQYF.

The rearrangement uses TRBV28 and TRBJ2-5, with D unclear. Germline loops: CDR1 MDHEN, CDR2 SYDVKM. V was shortened by 0 bases and J by 5 bases, with 10 bases between the two germline ends. The CDR3 is 14 residues long. The CDR3 spells CASSLWDAKETQYF. CDR3 in DNA: TGTGCCAGCAGTTTATGGGACGCTAAGGAGACCCAGTACTTC.

This chain connects TRBV19 to TRBJ2-1; D possibly uses TRBD1 or TRBD2 (5 bases each). The CDR3 loop spans 16 amino acids. Trimming removed 1 base at V and 7 bases at J, with 17 bases between. CDR1 LNHDA and CDR2 SQIVND come from the germline V gene (reference sequence). CDR3 protein: CASSIGSGLRGNEQFF. The CDR3 DNA sequence: TGTGCCAGTAGTATAGGCTCGGGGCTGAGAGGGAATGAGCAGTTCTTC. The whole variable domain, remainder taken from reference TRBV19 and TRBJ2-1, is DGGITQSPKYLFRKEGQNVTLSCEQNLNHDAMYWYRQDPGQGLRLIYYSQIVNDFQKGDIAEGYSVSREKKESFPLTVTSAQKNPTAFYLCASSIGSGLRGNEQFFGPGTRLTVL.

This clone has more than one count but fewer than ten. V is TRBV5-1 and J is TRBJ1-3, with no clear D. The CDR3 has 13 amino acids. Germline V gene sequence: CDR1 SGHRS, CDR2 YFSETQ. V was shortened by 5 bases and J by 0 bases, with 6 bases between the two germline ends. CDR3 amino acids: CASRQSSGNTIYF. The CDR3 region has the DNA TGCGCCAGCAGGCAAAGCTCTGGAAACACCATATATTTT.